These 25 T cell receptor beta chains originate from one sample sequenced in a study of T cells in Graves' hyperthyroidism and ophthalmopathy. Template material for amplifying TCR beta CDR3 regions consisted of RNA transcripts. An initial round of RT-PCR targeting the TCR CDR3 relied on the HTBI primer set. TCRdb reprocessed the multiplex PCR reads via MiXCR and lists one record per CDR3 protein. Of more than 500,000 distinct CDR3 sequences in the sample, roughly 15% are singletons; the top ten hold roughly 4.3%. Sequencing was performed on blood. The receptors originated from a woman in her thirties or forties with Graves' ophthalmopathy.

The table lists this clonotype with a few counts. The chain couples TRBV11-2 to TRBJ1-1; D remains ambiguous. There are 13 residues in the CDR3. Germline V CDR1 and CDR2: SGHAT, FQNNGV. The V end lost 2 bases, the J end lost 7 bases, and 11 bases lay between the germline ends. The DNA of the CDR3 is TGTGCCAGCAGCTTACGCAGGTCCTATGAAGCTTTCTTT. It translates to CASSLRRSYEAFF. Drawing the rest from reference TRBV11-2 and TRBJ1-1, the complete variable domain is EAGVAQSPRYKIIEKRQSVAFWCNPISGHATLYWYQQILGQGPKLLIQFQNNGVVDDSQLPKDRFSAERLKGVDSTLKIQPAKLEDSAVYLCASSLRRSYEAFFGQGTRLTVV.

This chain links TRBV5-1 with TRBJ2-5; D perhaps matches TRBD1 (6 bases). With 4 bases removed from V and 5 bases from J, the gap between germline ends came to 12 bases. Germline-derived CDR1 and CDR2 are SGHRS and YFSETQ. The CDR3 runs 13 residues. The CDR3 DNA reads TGCGCCAGCAGCGCCAGGGGCAGGGAGACCCAGTACTTC. This gives the protein CASSARGRETQYF.

At least ten counts were recorded for this clonotype. The rearrangement uses TRBV28 and TRBJ2-6; D is unresolved. Deletions cut 1 base from V and 4 bases from J, with 11 bases between. The CDR3 has 16 residues. Germline CDR1 reads MDHEN; CDR2 reads SYDVKM. The CDR3 bases are TGTGCCAGCAGTTTATATACTGGCTCCGGGGCCAACGTCCTGACTTTC. As protein: CASSLYTGSGANVLTF. Variable domain in full (rest from reference TRBV28 and TRBJ2-6): DVKVTQSSRYLVKRTGEKVFLECVQDMDHENMFWYRQDPGLGLRLIYFSYDVKMKEKGDIPEGYSVSREKKERFSLILESASTNQTSMYLCASSLYTGSGANVLTFGAGSRLTVL.

V is TRBV6-1 and J is TRBJ2-7; D is undetermined. Germline assignment: CDR1 MNHNS and CDR2 SASEGT. The V end was cut by 5 bases, the J end by 7 bases, with 18 bases between. The CDR3 consists of 14 residues. CDR3 nucleotide sequence: TGTGCCAGCAGTAAAGGACCCTCCCCGAGGGAGCAGTACTTC. Protein sequence: CASSKGPSPREQYF.

The chain employs TRBV6-1 and TRBJ1-2, with D maybe TRBD1 (6 bases). V was pared by 5 bases and J by 8 bases, with 15 bases between. The length of the CDR3 is 13 residues. The germline V gene encodes CDR1 MNHNS and CDR2 SASEGT. The CDR3 DNA sequence: TGTGCCAGCAGTCGAACGGACAGCCAGGGCTACACCTTC. Translating it yields CASSRTDSQGYTF.

This clonotype was picked up many times. V is TRBV10-3 and J is TRBJ1-1; the match to TRBD1 covers 9 bases. The CDR3 has 14 amino acids. V shed 6 bases, J shed 4 bases, and the junction held 6 bases outside the gene matches. Per the germline V gene, CDR1 is ENHRY and CDR2 is SYGVKD. For the CDR3, the DNA is TGTGCCATCAGATCGACAGGGGGTCTCACTGAAGCTTTCTTT. Amino acid sequence: CAIRSTGGLTEAFF.

There are many counts of this clonotype. The J gene is TRBJ2-4, the V gene TRBV7-2, with a weak D call TRBD2 (6 bases). This CDR3 has 13 residues. Trimming took 10 bases from V and 2 from J, leaving 12 bases between them. The germline gives CDR1 SGHTA, CDR2 FQGNSA. The DNA for the CDR3 is TGTGCCATACTAGCCCCTACCAAAAACATTCAGTACTTC. Translation gives CAILAPTKNIQYF.

The rearrangement joins TRBV9 to TRBJ2-7; 10 bases align to TRBD2. V trimming: 0 bases; J trimming: 5 bases; junction bases outside the gene matches: 5. Germline CDR1 is SGDLS and CDR2 is YYNGEE. This CDR3 is built from 15 residues. For the CDR3, the DNA is TGTGCCAGCAGCGTAGCTACCCTAGCGGGAGACGAGCAGTACTTC. It yields the protein CASSVATLAGDEQYF. Looking up the rest from reference TRBV9 and TRBJ2-7 gives the full variable domain: DSGVTQTPKHLITATGQRVTLRCSPRSGDLSVYWYQQSLDQGLQFLIQYYNGEERAKGNILERFSAQQFPDLHSELNLSSLELGDSALYFCASSVATLAGDEQYFGPGTRLTVT.

This clonotype was recorded a few times. This chain joins TRBV28 and TRBJ2-7; D might be TRBD1 or TRBD2, each matching 5 bases. The germline CDR1 and CDR2 sequences are MDHEN and SYDVKM. Deletions cut 5 bases from V and 0 bases from J, with 14 bases between. The CDR3 runs 15 residues. CDR3 loop: CASSNKGTHSYEQYF. The CDR3 DNA reads TGTGCCAGCAGTAATAAGGGGACCCACTCCTACGAGCAGTACTTC.

This clonotype occurred many times. V gene TRBV28 combines with J gene TRBJ1-2; 7 bases line up with TRBD1. The CDR3 loop spans 13 amino acids. Germline V lookup: CDR1 MDHEN, CDR2 SYDVKM. The ends lost 3 bases at V and 6 bases at J; junction bases unmatched: 4. CDR3 in DNA: TGTGCCAGCAGTTTGGGCCAGGGGGATGGCTACACCTTC. Protein sequence: CASSLGQGDGYTF.

This clonotype appeared many times. The genes are TRBV19 and TRBJ1-2, with 9 bases matching TRBD1. V gave up 4 bases and J gave up 7 bases; unmatched junction bases: 7. The CDR3 spans 14 residues. Germline V CDR1 and CDR2: LNHDA, SQIVND (reference sequence). CDR3 in DNA: TGTGCCAGTAGTACCGACAGGGGGACGATTGGCTACACCTTC. This translates into CASSTDRGTIGYTF.

This sequence joins TRBV28 and TRBJ2-7; a weak D match, TRBD2 (6 bases). CDR3 size: 15 residues. Germline lookup yields CDR1 MDHEN and CDR2 SYDVKM. Trimming shortened V by 5 bases and J by 7 bases, and 21 bases separated the two germline ends. The CDR3 bases are TGTGCCAGCAGTCTCACCTCTCCTGGACTAAGGGAGCAGTACTTC. Translation: CASSLTSPGLREQYF.

This clonotype was detected only once. It may be a read error: a sequence one base away is much more abundant. This chain links TRBV12-3 or TRBV12-4 with TRBJ1-5, with a weak D call TRBD1 (5 bases). The CDR3 is 14 residues long. The CDR3 loop is CARSLRAGPMAQHF. The CDR3 nucleotides are TGTGCCAGGAGTTTAAGGGCAGGGCCAATGGCCCAGCATTTT.

This clonotype was counted at least ten times. The chain joins TRBV6-2 or TRBV6-3 to TRBJ1-1; no clear D. The V gene's germline CDR1 is MNHEY and CDR2 SVGEGT. This CDR3 is 14 amino acids long. Trimming stripped 2 bases from V and 0 bases from J, with 7 bases between. CDR3 loop: CASSYSYMNTEAFF. The CDR3 bases are TGTGCCAGCAGTTACAGTTACATGAACACTGAAGCTTTCTTT.

This clonotype showed up many times. This chain joins TRBV11-1 and TRBJ1-5, with 11 bases lining up with TRBD1. Germline trimming cut 5 bases from V and 3 bases from J; bases unmatched to any gene: 6. This CDR3 contains 16 residues. In germline, CDR1 is SGHAT, CDR2 FQDESV (reference sequence). The CDR3 spells CASSQGDRGNNQPQHF. The CDR3 coding sequence is TGTGCCAGCAGCCAGGGGGACAGGGGGAACAATCAGCCCCAGCATTTT.

The rearrangement joins TRBV4-3 to TRBJ2-7; possibly TRBD2 for D (5 bases). CDR3 length: 16 amino acids. The ends were cut back, 0 bases at V and 2 bases at J, with 14 bases in the middle. CDR1 and CDR2 (germline): LGHNA, YSLEER. CDR3 nucleotide sequence: TGCGCCAGCAGCCAAGATCGGATAGCGAGAACCTACGAGCAGTACTTC. This codes for CASSQDRIARTYEQYF.

This clonotype was seen many times. The rearrangement joins TRBV6-1 to TRBJ2-7; D uncertain. The germline CDR1 and CDR2 sequences are MNHNS and SASEGT. The length of the CDR3 is 13 residues. The V gene lost 4 bases and the J gene lost 4 bases, with 11 bases spanning the gap. CDR3 sequence reads: CASSAGFPYEQYF. For the CDR3, the DNA is TGTGCCAGCAGTGCTGGCTTCCCGTACGAGCAGTACTTC.

This clonotype was observed at least ten times. J is TRBJ1-2 and V is TRBV28; tentative D call: TRBD1 (5 bases). Trimming removed 5 bases at V and 2 bases at J, with 6 bases between. The CDR3 extends over 12 amino acids. The germline V gene has CDR1 MDHEN and CDR2 SYDVKM. This chain's CDR3 is CASSNRNYGYTF. CDR3 nucleotide sequence: TGTGCCAGCAGTAACAGGAACTATGGCTACACCTTC.

This clonotype showed up many times. The V and J genes are TRBV5-1 and TRBJ2-3, with 7 nucleotides matching TRBD1. The CDR3 extends over 15 amino acids. In germline, CDR1 is SGHRS, CDR2 YFSETQ. V was pared by 3 bases and J by 4 bases, with 8 bases of the junction left unmatched. The CDR3 is CASSSTGDGADTQYF. In DNA form, the CDR3 reads TGCGCCAGCAGCTCAACAGGGGATGGGGCAGATACGCAGTATTTT.

This clonotype was observed at least ten times. The chain links TRBV28 to TRBJ1-2; D remains ambiguous. The length of the CDR3 is 13 residues. V shed 4 bases and J shed 8 bases, with 14 bases lying between them. Germline-derived CDR1 and CDR2 are MDHEN and SYDVKM. The CDR3 DNA reads as TGTGCCAGCAGTTCGCGGGGAGTAGACGGCTACACCTTC. Amino acids: CASSSRGVDGYTF.

Details on this clonotype: This may be a read error, as it is one base from a much larger clone. Because it lacks the conserved phenylalanine or tryptophan at the end, this CDR3 is likely a read error. The V call is TRBV20-1, the J call TRBJ2-5; TRBD2 matches at 8 bases. CDR1 and CDR2 from the germline V gene are DFQATT and SNEGSKA (reference sequence). This CDR3 has 17 residues. J was trimmed by 4 bases and V by 2 bases; bases with no gene match: 15. CDR3 region: CSARFPPGGRRVETQYY. In DNA form, the CDR3 reads TGCAGTGCTAGATTCCCCCCGGGCGGGAGGCGGGTAGAGACCCAGTACTAC.

At least ten counts were recorded for this clonotype. The J gene is TRBJ1-5, the V gene TRBV24-1, with TRBD1 matching 7 bases. This CDR3 spans 16 amino acids. With 4 bases clipped from V and 0 bases from J, the junction kept 5 bases outside the gene matches. CDR1 and CDR2 (germline): KGHDR, SFDVKD. This CDR3 reads CATSDPGTDSNQPQHF. The CDR3 bases are TGTGCCACCAGTGACCCCGGGACAGATAGCAATCAGCCCCAGCATTTT.

This clonotype was seen at least ten times. The rearrangement uses TRBV28 and TRBJ2-5; 7 bases match TRBD1. The germline V gene has CDR1 MDHEN and CDR2 SYDVKM. The CDR3 runs to 14 residues. Trimming removed 8 bases from V and 2 bases from J; junction bases left unmatched: 8. The CDR3 is CASGIGTDQETQYF. The CDR3 DNA reads as TGTGCCAGCGGGATAGGGACAGATCAAGAGACCCAGTACTTC.

This clonotype was found many times. The gene calls are TRBV27 and TRBJ1-5, with D unclear. V shed 7 bases and J shed 0 bases, with 10 bases lying between them. The CDR3 has 14 residues. Germline CDR1 reads MNHEY; CDR2 reads SMNVEV (reference sequence). The CDR3 sequence: CASMAHGSNQPQHF. CDR3 nucleotide sequence: TGTGCCAGCATGGCGCACGGTAGCAATCAGCCCCAGCATTTT.

This clonotype was detected many times. The chain uses TRBV6-5 and TRBJ1-5, with TRBD1 identical over 7 bases. Germline V gives CDR1 MNHEY, CDR2 SVGAGI. There are 12 residues in the CDR3. Trimming at V came to 6 bases and at J to 11 bases, leaving 7 bases not matched to a gene. As DNA, the CDR3 is TGTGCCAGCAGCTACAGGGGAATGACCCAGCATTTT. It codes for CASSYRGMTQHF.